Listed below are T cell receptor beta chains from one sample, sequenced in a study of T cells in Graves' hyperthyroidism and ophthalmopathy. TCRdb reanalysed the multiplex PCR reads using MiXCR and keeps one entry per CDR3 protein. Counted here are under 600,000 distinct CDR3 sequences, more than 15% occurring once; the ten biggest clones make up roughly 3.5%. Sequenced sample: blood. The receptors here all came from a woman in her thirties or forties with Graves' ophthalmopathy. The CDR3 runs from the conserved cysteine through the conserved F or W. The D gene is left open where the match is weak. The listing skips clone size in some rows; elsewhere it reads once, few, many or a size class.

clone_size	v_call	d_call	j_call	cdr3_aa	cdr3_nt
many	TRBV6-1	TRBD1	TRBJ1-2	CASSESGTGLLGYGYTF	TGTGCCAGCAGTGAGTCCGGGACAGGTCTCCTGGGCTATGGCTACACCTTC
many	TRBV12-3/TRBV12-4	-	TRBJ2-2	CASSSAGAFTGELFF	TGTGCCAGCAGTTCCGCTGGGGCGTTCACCGGGGAGCTGTTTTTT
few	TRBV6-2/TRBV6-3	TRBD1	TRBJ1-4	CASSYFRDRVEKLFF	TGTGCCAGCAGTTACTTCCGGGACAGGGTGGAAAAACTGTTTTTT
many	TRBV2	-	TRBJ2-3	CASRDFAGTTKSDTQYF	TGTGCCAGCAGAGATTTTGCCGGGACCACGAAGAGCGATACGCAGTATTTT
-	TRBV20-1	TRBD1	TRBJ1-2	CSADRDRADSPYGYTF	TGCAGTGCTGACCGGGACAGGGCGGATTCACCCTATGGCTACACCTTC
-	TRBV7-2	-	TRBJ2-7	CASSGAVTENQYEQYF	TGTGCCAGCAGTGGCGCAGTTACTGAAAATCAGTACGAGCAGTACTTC
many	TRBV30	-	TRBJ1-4	CAWTQGVDEKLFF	TGTGCCTGGACGCAGGGAGTCGATGAAAAACTGTTTTTT
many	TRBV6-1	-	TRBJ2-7	CASSPQTVPSYEQYF	TGTGCCAGCAGTCCCCAGACAGTACCCTCCTACGAGCAGTACTTC
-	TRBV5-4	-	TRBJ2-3	CASSLAKSPDTDTQYF	TGTGCCAGCAGCTTGGCCAAAAGCCCGGATACAGATACGCAGTATTTT
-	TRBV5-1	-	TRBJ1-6	CASSLVQADFGSPLHF	TGCGCCAGCAGCTTGGTTCAGGCGGATTTTGGATCACCCCTCCACTTT
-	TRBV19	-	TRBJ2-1	CASSIGSGSAYNEQFF	TGTGCCAGTAGTATAGGGTCGGGATCGGCCTACAATGAGCAGTTCTTC
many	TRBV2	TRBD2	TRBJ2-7	CASALAGGHYEQYF	TGTGCCAGCGCACTAGCGGGAGGGCACTACGAGCAGTACTTC
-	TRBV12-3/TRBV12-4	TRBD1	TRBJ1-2	CASRTEQGASGYTF	TGTGCCAGCAGGACAGAACAGGGGGCGAGTGGCTACACCTTC
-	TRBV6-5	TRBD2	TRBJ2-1	CASSYEGGLAVKQFF	TGTGCCAGCAGTTACGAGGGAGGACTAGCGGTAAAGCAGTTCTTC
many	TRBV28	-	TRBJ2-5	CASNNRWGERQETQYF	TGTGCCAGCAACAACCGGTGGGGGGAGCGCCAAGAGACCCAGTACTTC
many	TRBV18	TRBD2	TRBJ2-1	CASSPLLAGPYNEQFF	TGTGCCAGCTCACCGTTACTAGCGGGTCCCTACAATGAGCAGTTCTTC
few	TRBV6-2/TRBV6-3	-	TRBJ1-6	CATRSTGPPLHF	TGTGCCACGCGCTCGACAGGCCCACCCCTCCACTTT
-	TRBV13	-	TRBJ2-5	CASSRRDQQETQYF	TGTGCCAGCAGCCGCCGGGATCAGCAAGAGACCCAGTACTTC
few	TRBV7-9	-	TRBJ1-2	CASRQDQTYYGYTF	TGTGCCAGCAGACAAGACCAGACTTACTATGGCTACACCTTC
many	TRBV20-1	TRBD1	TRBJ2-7	CSAGGQGIHYEQYF	TGCAGTGCGGGGGGACAGGGGATACACTACGAGCAGTACTTC
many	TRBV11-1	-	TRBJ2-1	CASSPPGVAGHYNEQFF	TGTGCCAGCAGCCCTCCCGGGGTAGCAGGTCACTACAATGAGCAGTTCTTC
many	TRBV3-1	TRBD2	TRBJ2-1	CASSRRGTSGGLYNEQFF	TGTGCCAGCAGCCGCCGTGGGACTAGCGGGGGCCTATACAATGAGCAGTTCTTC
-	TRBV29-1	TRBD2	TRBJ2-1	CSVPGLAPYNEQFF	TGCAGCGTGCCGGGACTAGCGCCTTACAATGAGCAGTTCTTC
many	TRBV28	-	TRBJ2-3	CASSWLASTDTQYF	TGTGCCAGCAGTTGGCTAGCGAGCACAGATACGCAGTATTTT
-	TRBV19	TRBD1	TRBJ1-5	CASRDRVKPQHF	TGTGCCAGTAGAGACAGGGTCAAGCCCCAGCATTTT
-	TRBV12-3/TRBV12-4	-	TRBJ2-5	CASSPREDPRETQYF	TGTGCCAGCAGTCCCAGGGAGGACCCACGGGAGACCCAGTACTTC
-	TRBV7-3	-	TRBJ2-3	CASSRRGGDTQYF	TGTGCCAGCAGCCGCCGAGGGGGAGATACGCAGTATTTT
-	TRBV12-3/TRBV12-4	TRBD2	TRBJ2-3	CASSLNLRGGADTQYF	TGTGCCAGCAGTTTAAACCTGCGCGGGGGGGCGGATACGCAGTATTTT
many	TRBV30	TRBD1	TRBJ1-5	CAWSRGTGNQPQHF	TGTGCCTGGAGCCGCGGGACAGGAAATCAGCCCCAGCATTTT
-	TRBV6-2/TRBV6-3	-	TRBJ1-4	CASSYSGVPNEKLFF	TGTGCCAGCAGTTACTCAGGGGTCCCTAATGAAAAACTGTTTTTT
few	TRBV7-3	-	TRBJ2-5	CASSRSNVETQYF	TGTGCCAGCAGCCGTAGTAATGTGGAGACCCAGTACTTC
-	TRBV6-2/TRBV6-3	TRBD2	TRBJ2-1	CASNPRRGREPRRKFF	TGTGCCAGCAACCCTCGCCGGGGGAGGGAACCCCGAAGGAAGTTCTTC
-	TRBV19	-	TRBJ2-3	CASSIDRGGPGTQYF	TGTGCCAGTAGTATAGATCGCGGGGGCCCGGGGACGCAGTATTTT
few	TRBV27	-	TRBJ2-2	CASIKTAGTSGELFF	TGTGCCAGCATCAAAACAGCCGGGACTTCGGGGGAGCTGTTTTTT
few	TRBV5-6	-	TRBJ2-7	CSSSLDTPYEQYF	TGTTCCAGCAGCCTCGACACCCCCTACGAGCAGTACTTC
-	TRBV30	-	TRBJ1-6	CAWAPGATNSPLHF	TGTGCCTGGGCACCGGGAGCCACAAATTCACCCCTCCACTTT
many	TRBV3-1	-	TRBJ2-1	CASSQLGGAYNEQFF	TGTGCCAGCAGCCAATTGGGGGGGGCGTACAATGAGCAGTTCTTC
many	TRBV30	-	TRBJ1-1	CAWRGKWDTEAFF	TGTGCCTGGAGAGGGAAGTGGGACACTGAAGCTTTCTTT
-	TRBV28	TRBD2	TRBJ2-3	CASSRKAGAQVNTQYF	TGTGCCAGCAGTCGAAAAGCGGGGGCCCAAGTTAATACGCAGTATTTT
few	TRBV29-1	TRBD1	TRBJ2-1	CSVDDGTGAANEQFF	TGCAGCGTCGACGATGGGACAGGGGCAGCCAATGAGCAGTTCTTC
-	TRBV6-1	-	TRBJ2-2	CASSDLQGQTGELFF	TGTGCCAGCAGTGATCTACAGGGCCAAACCGGGGAGCTGTTTTTT
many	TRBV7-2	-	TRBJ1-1	CASSSPMSTEAFF	TGTGCCAGCAGCTCCCCAATGAGTACTGAAGCTTTCTTT
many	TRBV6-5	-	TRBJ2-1	CASSYEGGNYNEQFF	TGTGCCAGCAGTTACGAGGGGGGTAACTACAATGAGCAGTTCTTC
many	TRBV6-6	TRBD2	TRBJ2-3	CASSYSKLAGLPDTQYF	TGTGCCAGCAGTTACTCGAAATTAGCGGGATTGCCAGATACGCAGTATTTT
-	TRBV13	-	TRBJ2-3	CASSPRRRQGGSTDTQYF	TGTGCCAGCAGCCCCAGGCGACGACAGGGAGGCTCGACAGATACGCAGTATTTT
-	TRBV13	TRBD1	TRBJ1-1	CASSKRDSSNTEAFF	TGTGCCAGCAGCAAGCGGGACAGTTCGAACACTGAAGCTTTCTTT
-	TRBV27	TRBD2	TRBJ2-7	CASSPRTSGRVHEQYF	TGTGCCAGCAGTCCCCGGACTAGCGGGAGGGTACACGAGCAGTACTTC
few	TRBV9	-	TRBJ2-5	CASSVGPPISGVQETQYF	TGTGCCAGCAGCGTAGGCCCCCCAATCTCGGGGGTACAAGAGACCCAGTACTTC
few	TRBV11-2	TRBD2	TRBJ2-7	CASSALAGVAYEQYF	TGTGCCAGCAGCGCACTAGCGGGGGTTGCCTACGAGCAGTACTTT
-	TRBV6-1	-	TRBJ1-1	CASSVSGAWGTEAFF	TGTGCCAGTTCTGTATCGGGGGCTTGGGGCACTGAAGCTTTCTTT
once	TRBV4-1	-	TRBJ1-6	CAISRLSNSPLHF	TGCGCCATCTCCAGACTCAGTAATTCACCCCTCCACTTT
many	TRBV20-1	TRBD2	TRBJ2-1	CSARSSGSAEQFF	TGCAGTGCCAGGTCTAGCGGGAGCGCTGAGCAGTTCTTC
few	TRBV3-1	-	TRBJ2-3	CASSQDLGQSTDTQYF	TGTGCCAGCAGCCAAGATCTAGGACAAAGCACAGATACGCAGTATTTT
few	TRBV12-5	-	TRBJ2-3	CARRQGWCTDTQYF	TGTGCTAGGAGGCAGGGATGGTGCACAGATACGCAGTATTTT
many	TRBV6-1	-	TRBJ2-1	CASSVEVGGGLREQFF	TGTGCCAGCAGCGTCGAGGTGGGGGGGGGCCTTCGTGAGCAGTTCTTC
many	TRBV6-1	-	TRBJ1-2	CASSYAGGYGGYTF	TGTGCCAGCAGTTACGCGGGGGGCTATGGTGGCTACACCTTC
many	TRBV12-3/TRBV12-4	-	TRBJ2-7	CASNQGHHEQYF	TGTGCCAGCAACCAGGGTCACCACGAGCAGTACTTC
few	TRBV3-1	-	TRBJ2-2	CASSQDPIGVAGELFF	TGTGCCAGCAGCCAAGATCCGATTGGGGTTGCCGGGGAGCTGTTTTTT
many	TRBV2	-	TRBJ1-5	CASTFEDRLNQPQHF	TGTGCCAGCACATTCGAGGACAGACTCAATCAGCCCCAGCATTTT